This T cell receptor beta chain was sequenced in a study of read filtering for tumor transcriptome and immune sequencing. Study-wide context: By R-ISS, stages I, II and III held roughly 8, 15 and 7 patients. General observations from the study: The sorted CD138-negative fraction was a mixed bone marrow immune population, not purified T cells.

Molecular barcoded adaptors covering alpha/delta and beta/gamma chains were used on roughly 400 ng RNA. Each CDR3 protein gets one entry after TCRdb re-called the reads with MiXCR. Of fewer than 45,000 distinct CDR3 sequences listed, 13% are singletons. Germline CDR1 MNHEY, CDR2 SVGEGT. With 5 bases clipped from V and 9 bases from J, the junction kept 3 bases outside the gene matches. The CDR3 contains 13 residues. Ten or more counts support this clonotype. Its antigen remains unidentified. At the time of active disease, bone marrow was collected from every patient. V and J are TRBV6-2 or TRBV6-3 and TRBJ2-7; 14 nucleotides line up with TRBD2. Input material: a population of CD138-negative cells sorted from bone marrow. The TCR sequence derives from a donor aged 40 or older with multiple myeloma. The CDR3 DNA reads as TGTGCCAGCAGTAGCGGGACTAGCGGGAGGCAGTACTTC. Translated, it gives CASSSGTSGRQYF.